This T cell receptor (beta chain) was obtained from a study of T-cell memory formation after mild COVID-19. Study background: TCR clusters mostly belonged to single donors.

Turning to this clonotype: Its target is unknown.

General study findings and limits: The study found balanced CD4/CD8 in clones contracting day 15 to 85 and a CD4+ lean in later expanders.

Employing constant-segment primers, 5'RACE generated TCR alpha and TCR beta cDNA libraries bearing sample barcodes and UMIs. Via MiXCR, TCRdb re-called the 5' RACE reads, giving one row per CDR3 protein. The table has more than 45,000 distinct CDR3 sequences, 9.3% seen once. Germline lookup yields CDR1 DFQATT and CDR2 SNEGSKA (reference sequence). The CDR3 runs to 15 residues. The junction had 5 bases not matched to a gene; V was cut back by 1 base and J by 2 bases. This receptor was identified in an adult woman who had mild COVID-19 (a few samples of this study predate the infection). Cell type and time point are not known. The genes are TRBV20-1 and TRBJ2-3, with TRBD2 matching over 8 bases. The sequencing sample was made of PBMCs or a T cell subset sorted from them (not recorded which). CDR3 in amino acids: CSARARSGNTDTQYF. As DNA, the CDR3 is TGCAGTGCTAGAGCTCGTAGCGGGAACACAGATACGCAGTATTTT.